This TCR beta chain was identified during a study of shared clonotypes between healthy human individuals. Using immunoSEQ multiplex PCR, the repertoire was profiled, and TCRdb retains in-frame clones only, with some absent. The table shows roughly 2,500,000 clones, with more than 85% occurring only once. Between the trimmed V and J ends, which lost 4 bases and 4 bases, there was a span of 16 bases. Germline CDR1 and CDR2: SGHRS and YFSETQ. This CDR3 spans 15 amino acids. The chain links TRBV5-1 to TRBJ2-3; no reliable D call. This TCR came from a man aged 18 to 29 in good health. Some clones in this sample may be carry-over from other donors' samples. Sequencing was carried out using naive CD4+ T cells from PBMCs. Described subset: CD45RA+ positively selected. In DNA, the CDR3 is TGCGCCAGCAGCCCGGTGAAAGGCGTTGCAGATACGCAGTATTTT. It is translated as CASSPVKGVADTQYF. The full variable domain, with the rest looked up from reference TRBV5-1 and TRBJ2-3, is KAGVTQTPRYLIKTRGQQVTLSCSPISGHRSVSWYQQTPGQGLQFLFEYFSETQRNKGNFPGRFSGRQFSNSRSEMNVSTLELGDSALYLCASSPVKGVADTQYFGPGTRLTVL.